This T cell receptor beta chain is from a study of OX40 agonist ivuxolimab in advanced cancers. Study at large: A diagnosis of hepatocellular carcinoma, melanoma, renal cell or head and neck cancer was present in dose-escalation patients. Whole-study results and caveats: Also present in some nonresponders was a low level of normalized T-cell clonal expansion. Individuals who were partial responders at 0.1-3.0 mg/kg had clonal expansion that ranked among the lowest.

V lost 8 bases and J lost 5, with 12 bases in between. This CDR3 is built from 12 residues. The V gene's germline CDR1 is SNHLY and CDR2 FYNNEI. To note about this clone: As yet, its antigen is unknown.

Profiled with immunoSEQ multiplex PCR; TCRdb holds only in-frame clones, not every one. The sample gives about 51,000 clones, around 82% of which show up once; approximately 2% is in the top ten. The rearrangement uses TRBV2 and TRBJ2-5; maybe TRBD2 (6 bases). The material was CD4+ or CD8+ T cells sorted from blood, obtained in a trial of the OX40 agonist ivuxolimab. This TCR came from an adult with an advanced solid tumor such as melanoma, head and neck, liver or kidney cancer. CDR3 in DNA: TGTGCCAGCGGAAGGAGGGGCGAGACCCAGTACTTC. It translates to CASGRRGETQYF.